The next 31 T cell receptor beta chains were all read from a single sample in a study of CD8 T cells in ankylosing spondylitis. From the 5' RACE reads, TCRdb called clonotypes with MiXCR, one entry per CDR3 protein. The table has roughly 100,000 distinct CDR3 sequences, roughly 8.3% seen once. Sequencing was done on a sample of blood, either unsorted or a sorted T cell fraction (not recorded which). The receptors shown here come from a male donor with ankylosing spondylitis or in good health (not recorded which).

This clonotype was picked up many times. This rearrangement joins TRBV5-5 to TRBJ2-2, with D unclear. V lost 6 bases, J lost 6 bases, and 9 bases lay in between. CDR1 and CDR2 from the germline V gene are SGHKS and YYEKEE (reference sequence). CDR3 size: 12 residues. The CDR3 bases are TGTGCCAGCATAGTCGGTTCCGGGGAGCTGTTTTTT. The encoded protein is CASIVGSGELFF.

This clonotype came up many times. The gene calls are TRBV11-2 and TRBJ2-1; tentative D call: TRBD2 (5 bases). This CDR3 is built from 15 residues. Germline CDR1 reads SGHAT; CDR2 reads FQNNGV. Between the trimmed V and J ends, which lost 1 base and 3 bases, there was a span of 10 bases. The CDR3: CASSLGGSFYNEQFF. The CDR3 DNA reads as TGTGCCAGCAGCTTAGGAGGGAGCTTCTACAATGAGCAGTTCTTC.

This clonotype came up many times. This sequence joins TRBV29-1 and TRBJ2-1; the match to TRBD1 covers 7 bases. Trimming cost V 6 bases and J 4 bases; bases outside gene matches: 6. Looked up from germline, CDR1 is SQVTM and CDR2 is ANQGSEA. The CDR3 sequence is 13 residues long. The CDR3 is CSVVRDRYNEQFF. The CDR3 nucleotides are TGCAGCGTCGTAAGGGACAGATACAATGAGCAGTTCTTC.

The table lists this clonotype with many counts. DNA for the CDR3: TGCAGTGCTACCGGGTTAGGGGGATTACAGTACTTC. This codes for CSATGLGGLQYF. V is TRBV20-1 and J is TRBJ2-7; D possibly corresponds to TRBD1 (6 bases). Trimming left V 4 bases short and J 10 bases short, with 17 bases between. Looked up from germline, CDR1 is DFQATT and CDR2 is SNEGSKA (reference sequence). This CDR3 is built from 12 residues.

This clonotype was detected many times. The rearrangement links TRBV12-3 or TRBV12-4 to TRBJ1-5, with D perhaps TRBD1 (6 bases). The CDR3 loop spans 13 amino acids. V lost 5 bases, J lost 3 bases, and 8 bases lay in between. The CDR3 region is CASSRTANQPQHF. CDR3 DNA: TGTGCCAGCAGTCGGACAGCCAATCAGCCCCAGCATTTT.

The chain links TRBV7-2 to TRBJ2-1; TRBD2 aligns across 7 bases. V trimming: 5 bases; J trimming: 8 bases; junction bases outside the gene matches: 12. Germline CDR1 and CDR2: SGHTA and FQGNSA. The CDR3 sequence is 15 residues long. The CDR3 DNA follows: TGTGCCAGCAGCAGAGCTAGCGGAGAGGTCGATGAGCAGTTCTTC. Protein product: CASSRASGEVDEQFF.

There are many counts of this clonotype. The rearrangement joins TRBV30 to TRBJ1-1, with D hard to call. The CDR3 length is 11 residues. Trimming took off 7 bases at V and 7 bases at J, with 13 bases between the two ends. Germline assignment: CDR1 GTSNPN and CDR2 SVGIG (reference sequence). Here the CDR3 reads CAYDGSYEAFF. CDR3 bases: TGTGCCTATGACGGAAGTTATGAAGCTTTCTTT.

This clonotype was seen repeatedly, ten times or more. The J gene is TRBJ2-2, the V gene TRBV10-3; maybe TRBD1 (5 bases). The germline CDR1 and CDR2 sequences are ENHRY and SYGVKD. Between the trimmed V and J ends, which lost 9 bases and 7 bases, there was a span of 15 bases. This CDR3 has 13 residues. CDR3 in amino acids: CAMRTSQGGELFF. In DNA, the CDR3 is TGTGCCATGCGGACATCTCAGGGCGGGGAGCTGTTTTTT.

This clonotype has at least ten counts. This rearrangement joins TRBV12-3 or TRBV12-4 to TRBJ2-7; 8 bases line up with TRBD2. J lost 3 bases, V lost 6 bases, and 13 bases had no gene match. This CDR3 has 16 amino acids. The CDR3 sequence: CASRNTSGSVGYEQYF. CDR3 bases: TGTGCCAGCAGGAACACAAGCGGGAGTGTGGGCTACGAGCAGTACTTC.

This clonotype was seen repeatedly, ten times or more. V and J are TRBV18 and TRBJ2-1; no clear D. CDR1 KGHSH and CDR2 LQKENI come from the germline V gene. This CDR3 has 15 amino acids. The ends were cut back, 5 bases at V and 6 bases at J, with 17 bases in the middle. The CDR3 sequence: CASSATTALANEQFF. The CDR3 DNA is TGTGCCAGCTCAGCTACTACCGCACTTGCCAATGAGCAGTTCTTC.

Many counts were recorded for this clonotype. The chain combines TRBV7-9 with TRBJ2-6, with TRBD2 matching 9 bases. The junction had 4 bases not matched to a gene; V was cut back by 7 bases and J by 3 bases. Germline V gives CDR1 SEHNR, CDR2 FQNEAQ (reference sequence). This CDR3 region has 15 residues. This chain's CDR3 is CASTREGLGANVLTF. Here the CDR3 DNA reads TGTGCCAGCACGCGGGAGGGCCTTGGGGCCAACGTCCTGACTTTC.

In this sample, this clonotype turned up many times. The chain recombines TRBV5-1 with TRBJ1-1, with 8 positions matching TRBD1. This CDR3 has 15 residues. The ends lost 3 bases at V and 4 bases at J; junction bases unmatched: 8. The germline CDR1 and CDR2 sequences are SGHRS and YFSETQ. This CDR3 is CASSSTQTGGTEAFF. The CDR3 nucleotides are TGCGCCAGCAGCTCGACCCAAACAGGGGGCACTGAAGCTTTCTTT.

This clonotype was recorded at least ten times. The chain's CDR3 is CAMTNFSSYNEQFF. In DNA form, the CDR3 reads TGTGCCATGACTAACTTCAGCTCCTACAATGAGCAGTTCTTC. The chain recombines TRBV5-6 with TRBJ2-1; maybe TRBD2 (5 bases). The CDR3 length is 14 residues. Germline assignment: CDR1 SGHDT and CDR2 YYEEEE. Trimming removed 9 bases from V and 0 bases from J, with 13 bases in between.

V gene TRBV29-1 combines with J gene TRBJ1-1; 10 bases align to TRBD1. After removal of 4 bases from V and 4 bases from J, the junction contained 9 bases not matched to a gene. The germline V gene has CDR1 SQVTM and CDR2 ANQGSEA. There are 15 residues in the CDR3. CDR3 loop: CSVGQEDRGSTEAFF. As DNA, the CDR3 is TGCAGCGTTGGACAGGAGGACAGGGGGAGCACTGAAGCTTTCTTT.

The table lists this clonotype with many counts. V and J are TRBV5-1 and TRBJ1-4; TRBD1 matches 9 bases. This CDR3 spans 15 amino acids. The V gene end was trimmed by 1 base and the J gene end by 6 bases; junction bases not matched to a gene: 4. Germline CDR1 and CDR2: SGHRS and YFSETQ. CDR3 nucleotide sequence: TGCGCCAGCAGCTTGTCGGGACAGGGCCATGAAAAACTGTTTTTT. Residues: CASSLSGQGHEKLFF.

The rearrangement joins TRBV12-3 or TRBV12-4 to TRBJ2-7; D remains ambiguous. V was clipped by 0 bases and J by 4 bases, with 4 bases between them. The CDR3 has 12 amino acids. CDR3 DNA: TGTGCCAGCAGTTTAGCTAGGTACGAGCAGTACTTC. This encodes CASSLARYEQYF.

This clonotype was seen many times. The chain combines TRBV29-1 with TRBJ1-1; D is perhaps TRBD1 (6 bases). Per germline, CDR1 SQVTM and CDR2 ANQGSEA. The V end lost 7 bases, the J end lost 1 base, and 19 bases lay between the germline ends. CDR3 size: 15 residues. The CDR3 nucleotides are TGCAGCGCGATGGGGGGGGGGGCTGCGAACACTGAAGCTTTCTTT. Its translation is CSAMGGGAANTEAFF.

The rearrangement uses TRBV7-2 and TRBJ2-1; TRBD1 is a possible D gene (6 bases). The CDR3 length is 13 residues. Germline values: CDR1 SGHTA, CDR2 FQGNSA. Trimming left V 1 base short and J 10 bases short, with 11 bases between. This CDR3 reads CASSLGGHTEQFF. CDR3 in DNA: TGTGCCAGCAGCTTAGGGGGGCACACCGAGCAGTTCTTC. The full variable domain, with the rest looked up from reference TRBV7-2 and TRBJ2-1, is GAGVSQSPSNKVTEKGKDVELRCDPISGHTALYWYRQSLGQGLEFLIYFQGNSAPDKSGLPSDRFSAERTGGSVSTLTIQRTQQEDSAVYLCASSLGGHTEQFFGPGTRLTVL.

In this sample, this clonotype turned up many times. V usage is TRBV5-1 and J usage is TRBJ1-3, with 7 bases that match TRBD1. The CDR3 has 12 amino acids. The trim removed 7 bases at V and 3 bases at J, leaving 1 base unmatched. CDR1 is SGHRS, CDR2 YFSETQ, per germline. In DNA form, the CDR3 reads TGCGCCAGCCGGGACAGTGGAAACACCATATATTTT. Translating gives CASRDSGNTIYF. The full variable domain, its missing parts supplied by reference TRBV5-1 and TRBJ1-3, is KAGVTQTPRYLIKTRGQQVTLSCSPISGHRSVSWYQQTPGQGLQFLFEYFSETQRNKGNFPGRFSGRQFSNSRSEMNVSTLELGDSALYLCASRDSGNTIYFGEGSWLTVV.

In its sample, this clonotype was seen many times. J is TRBJ2-1 and V is TRBV29-1; perhaps TRBD2 as D (5 bases). The CDR3 is 15 amino acids. Trimming removed 1 base at V and 3 bases at J, with 13 bases between. CDR1 and CDR2 from the germline V gene are SQVTM and ANQGSEA. This CDR3 reads CSVEAEEADYNEQFF. CDR3 sequence (DNA): TGCAGCGTTGAAGCGGAGGAGGCCGACTACAATGAGCAGTTCTTC.

This clonotype occurred many times. J is TRBJ2-7 and V is TRBV7-6, with D possibly TRBD2 on 7 matching bases. Germline lookup yields CDR1 SGHVS and CDR2 FNYEAQ. The CDR3 covers 17 residues. Trimming took off 1 base at V and 0 bases at J, with 16 bases between the two ends. Written as DNA, the CDR3 is TGTGCCAGCAGCTTAGACGGCGCGGGGGCGAGCTCCTACGAGCAGTACTTC. This codes for CASSLDGAGASSYEQYF.

This clonotype was detected ten times or more. The chain joins TRBV29-1 to TRBJ1-1; TRBD1 matches at 8 bases. This CDR3 contains 13 residues. CDR1 is SQVTM and CDR2 is ANQGSEA in the germline V gene. The junction had 5 bases not matched to a gene; V was cut back by 7 bases and J by 1 base. For the CDR3, the DNA is TGCAGCGCCGCAGGACAGGGGAACACTGAAGCTTTCTTT. This gives the protein CSAAGQGNTEAFF.

This clonotype was seen a few times. This chain links TRBV7-6 with TRBJ2-3; 10 bases map to TRBD2. V dropped 1 base and J dropped 6; count of bases not matched to a gene: 7. Germline values: CDR1 SGHVS, CDR2 FNYEAQ. The CDR3 has 16 residues. The CDR3 region has the DNA TGTGCCAGCAGCTTAGAAGCTAGCGGGAGCCACGATACGCAGTATTTT. It is translated as CASSLEASGSHDTQYF.

This clonotype appeared many times. The chain couples TRBV20-1 to TRBJ1-1; D might be TRBD1 (5 bases). V gave up 3 bases and J gave up 2 bases, with 10 bases separating them. CDR3 size: 13 residues. Per germline, CDR1 DFQATT and CDR2 SNEGSKA (reference sequence). CDR3 protein: CSARGDGNTEAFF. The CDR3 nucleotides are TGCAGTGCTAGGGGGGACGGCAACACTGAAGCTTTCTTT.

This clonotype showed up many times. This chain links TRBV11-2 with TRBJ1-1; no firm D call. V dropped 5 bases and J dropped 0 bases, with 10 bases sitting between them. Germline CDR1 reads SGHAT; CDR2 reads FQNNGV. The length of the CDR3 is 14 residues. CDR3 sequence reads: CASSPPFVNTEAFF. In nucleotides, the CDR3 is TGTGCCAGCAGCCCCCCGTTTGTGAACACTGAAGCTTTCTTT.

The chain employs TRBV7-2 and TRBJ2-1, with D possibly matching TRBD2 (5 bases). Germline CDR1 SGHTA, CDR2 FQGNSA. Trimming pared 1 base from V and 3 bases from J, leaving 10 bases between. CDR3 size: 15 residues. The CDR3 loop is CASSLEGVVYNEQFF. As DNA, the CDR3 is TGTGCCAGCAGCTTAGAGGGAGTCGTCTACAATGAGCAGTTCTTC.

The chain joins TRBV4-2 to TRBJ2-2, with 11 bases identical to TRBD2. Trimming at V came to 4 bases and at J to 9 bases, leaving 7 bases not matched to a gene. There are 15 residues in the CDR3. Germline loops: CDR1 LGHNA, CDR2 YNFKEQ. This CDR3 reads CASSRGLAVGRELFF. In nucleotides, the CDR3 is TGTGCCAGCAGCCGGGGACTAGCGGTGGGACGGGAGCTGTTTTTT.

Many counts were recorded for this clonotype. The CDR3 DNA follows: TGTGCCAGTAGTAGACAGGGGTTGGGAGAGTGGAGCAATCAGCCCCAGCATTTT. Protein: CASSRQGLGEWSNQPQHF. The chain combines TRBV19 with TRBJ1-5, with 8 nucleotides matching TRBD1. J was trimmed by 1 base and V by 4 bases; bases with no gene match: 12. CDR3 length: 18 amino acids. Germline CDR1 is LNHDA and CDR2 is SQIVND (reference sequence).

The table lists this clonotype with a few counts. The V gene is TRBV20-1, the J gene TRBJ1-1, with D uncertain. V lost 0 bases and J lost 8, with 10 bases in between. The CDR3 has 12 residues. Germline V lookup: CDR1 DFQATT, CDR2 SNEGSKA (reference sequence). CDR3 nucleotide sequence: TGCAGTGCTAGAGATCTAAGTCCCGAAGCTTTCTTT. Translating it yields CSARDLSPEAFF.

This clonotype has at least ten counts. The chain joins TRBV20-1 to TRBJ2-7, with D possibly TRBD2 on 5 matching bases. Germline V gene sequence: CDR1 DFQATT, CDR2 SNEGSKA (reference sequence). The V and J ends lost 8 bases and 6 bases respectively, with 14 bases between them. This CDR3 is 11 amino acids long. DNA for the CDR3: TGCAGTCCCGCCCGGGCGGGCGAGCAGTACTTC. Its translation is CSPARAGEQYF.

In this sample, this clonotype turned up many times. V is TRBV5-1 and J is TRBJ2-2, with a weak D call TRBD1 (5 bases). Germline CDR1 reads SGHRS; CDR2 reads YFSETQ. There are 16 residues in the CDR3. The V end lost 0 bases, the J end lost 4 bases, and 13 bases lay between the germline ends. The CDR3 DNA follows: TGCGCCAGCAGCTTGGCCGCCCAGGGCTCCACCGGGGAGCTGTTTTTT. This translates into CASSLAAQGSTGELFF.